This TCR beta chain originates from a study of blood T cells in healthy people across ages. Next came a second PCR, run for roughly 6 to 11 cycles, which used a sample-barcoded 5' primer along with a J-beta primer mix. A single record per CDR3 protein comes from TCRdb applying MiXCR to the 5' RACE reads. The sample has around 1,000,000 distinct CDR3 sequences; roughly a quarter are singletons. Per the germline V gene, CDR1 is SGDLS and CDR2 is YYNGEE. This CDR3 has 16 residues. V was shortened by 4 bases and J by 0 bases, with 16 bases between the two germline ends. The same sample was also used in a study of T cells of mothers and their children. Per that paper: Per 15 ul, 1.5 ug of RNA was used, with all extracted RNA going into cDNA synthesis. Primer M1S, used in the second PCR, introduced sample barcodes and 2-4 random nucleotides.

V and J are TRBV9 and TRBJ1-2, with D unresolved. The clonotype was recovered from a girl aged 2-9 years in good health. The sequencing sample was made of blood. The CDR3, as DNA: TGTGCCAGCAGCCCGCCCCGGGCCGCTACTAACTATGGCTACACCTTC. It is translated as CASSPPRAATNYGYTF.